One and the same sample provided the 9 T cell receptor beta chains below, sequenced in a study of Graves' ophthalmopathy and Graves' hyperthyroidism. Amplification of the TCR beta CDR3 regions used RNA transcripts (as template). Investigators did first-round RT-PCR with HTBI primers, then second-round multiplex PCR. TCRdb itself ran the multiplex PCR reads through MiXCR, one entry per CDR3 protein. This sample has 1 million to 1.3 million distinct CDR3 sequences, with about two fifths found just once. The specimen sequenced was peripheral blood or thyroid tissue (not recorded which). The receptor set was obtained from an adult man with Graves' hyperthyroidism.

J is TRBJ1-3 and V is TRBV4-1; the D is unclear. The CDR3 has 16 amino acids. The V end lost 0 bases, the J end lost 8 bases, and 17 bases lay between the germline ends. CDR1 MGHRA and CDR2 YSYEKL come from the germline V gene. Written as DNA, the CDR3 is TGCGCCAGCAGCCAAGATCCAGGTTTTGATCTCGACACCATATATTTT. Its translation: CASSQDPGFDLDTIYF.

This chain uses TRBV12-3 or TRBV12-4 with TRBJ1-5; 8 bases match TRBD1. This CDR3 comprises 17 residues. V shed 3 bases and J 8 bases; nucleotides not matched to a gene: 15. CDR3 amino acids: CASSLFGADRVSEPQHF. The CDR3 DNA is TGTGCCAGCAGTTTGTTCGGTGCGGACAGGGTATCCGAGCCCCAGCATTTT.

DNA of the CDR3: TGCAGTGCCCCGACTAGCGGGGAAGAGACCCAGTACTTC. This codes for CSAPTSGEETQYF. V is TRBV20-1 and J is TRBJ2-5, with 11 bases identical to TRBD2. CDR1 DFQATT and CDR2 SNEGSKA come from the germline V gene (reference sequence). V shed 6 bases, J shed 3 bases, and the junction held 3 bases outside the gene matches. The CDR3 sequence is 13 residues long.

This clonotype was observed a handful of times. The J gene is TRBJ2-7, the V gene TRBV4-1; D uncertain. This CDR3 is built from 14 residues. V lost 2 bases and J 7 bases, leaving 15 bases between the germline ends. Germline assignment: CDR1 MGHRA and CDR2 YSYEKL. CDR3 nucleotides: TGCGCCAGCAGCCAATACCTATCGATTCCTGAGCAGTACTTC. It codes for CASSQYLSIPEQYF.

A remark on this clonotype: The junction departs from germline at one end; a sequencing error may be responsible. The chain has TRBV5-1 and TRBJ1-2; 7 bases align to TRBD1. This CDR3 is 16 amino acids long. From germline, CDR1 is SGHRS and CDR2 YFSETQ. DNA for the CDR3: TGTGCCAGCAGCCCCGGTGGACAGGTGTTTAACTATGGCTACACCTTC. Translation gives CASSPGGQVFNYGYTF.

This chain connects TRBV9 to TRBJ1-1, with D possibly TRBD1 on 6 matching bases. Trimming shortened V by 4 bases and J by 1 base, and 11 bases separated the two germline ends. The germline V gene encodes CDR1 SGDLS and CDR2 YYNGEE. The CDR3 contains 14 residues. CDR3 bases: TGTGCCAGCAGCATCTCACAGGGGAACACTGAAGCTTTCTTT. Protein sequence: CASSISQGNTEAFF.

The rearrangement links TRBV2 to TRBJ1-2, with D uncertain. Trimming left V 5 bases short and J 13 bases short, with 17 bases between. Looked up from germline, CDR1 is SNHLY and CDR2 is FYNNEI. There are 12 residues in the CDR3. CDR3 DNA sequence: TGTGCCAGCAGTCCTAAGGGAGGACTGTTCACCTTC. This codes for CASSPKGGLFTF.

This clonotype was seen more than once but under ten times. The chain uses TRBV12-3 or TRBV12-4 and TRBJ2-2, with D tentatively TRBD1 (5 bases). This CDR3 is 15 amino acids long. Trimming took off 3 bases at V and 2 bases at J, with 10 bases between the two ends. The CDR3 loop reads CASSFQDTNTGELFF. The CDR3, as DNA: TGTGCCAGCAGTTTTCAGGACACTAACACCGGGGAGCTGTTTTTT.

This clonotype showed up just a few times. This chain joins TRBV12-3 or TRBV12-4 and TRBJ2-7; D ambiguous. This CDR3 spans 15 amino acids. Between the trimmed V and J ends, which lost 1 base and 5 bases, there was a span of 15 bases. The CDR3 reads CASSLGSLPRHEQYF. CDR3 nucleotides: TGTGCCAGCAGTTTAGGCAGCCTCCCACGCCACGAGCAGTACTTC.